This TCR beta chain stems from a study of spatial heterogeneity in lung cancer. Study-wide background: The average appearance count of each unique TCR and UMI combination in raw reads was more than ten.

Regarding time point: sample taken at primary tumor resection. Samples came from 72 TRACERx patients with untreated early-stage lung cancer. Extraction of whole RNA from tumor, nontumor lung or frozen PBMC preceded unsorted sequencing. A distinct unique molecular identifier was carried by each TCR cDNA molecule. TCRdb independently ran MiXCR on the 5' RACE reads; one entry per CDR3 protein. Found here are approximately 20,000 distinct CDR3 sequences, around 4.6% of them singletons; the top ten hold about 7.7%. Trimming cost V 3 bases and J 6 bases, with 19 bases left between them. CDR1 and CDR2 (germline): SGDLS, YYNGEE. The CDR3 has 16 residues. This clonotype was seen ten or more times.

The rearrangement uses TRBV9 and TRBJ2-1; D is perhaps TRBD2 (6 bases). This TCR came from a male donor with early-stage non-small cell lung cancer. The sequenced sample was PBMCs, obtained at surgery. The CDR3 protein is CASSAPGLSIINEQFF. The DNA of the CDR3 is TGTGCCAGCAGCGCTCCGGGACTTTCCATCATCAATGAGCAGTTCTTC.